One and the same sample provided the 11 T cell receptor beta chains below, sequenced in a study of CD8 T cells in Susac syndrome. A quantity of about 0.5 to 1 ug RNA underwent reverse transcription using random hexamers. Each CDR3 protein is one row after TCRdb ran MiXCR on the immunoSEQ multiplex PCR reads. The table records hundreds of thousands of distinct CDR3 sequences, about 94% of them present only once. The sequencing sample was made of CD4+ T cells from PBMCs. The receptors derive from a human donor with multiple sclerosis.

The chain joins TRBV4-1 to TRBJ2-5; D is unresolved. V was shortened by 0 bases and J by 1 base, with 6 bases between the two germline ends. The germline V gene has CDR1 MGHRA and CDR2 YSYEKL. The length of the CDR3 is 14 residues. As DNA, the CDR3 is TGCGCCAGCAGCCAAGAGGGTTCCCAAGAGACCCAGTACTTC. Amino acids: CASSQEGSQETQYF.

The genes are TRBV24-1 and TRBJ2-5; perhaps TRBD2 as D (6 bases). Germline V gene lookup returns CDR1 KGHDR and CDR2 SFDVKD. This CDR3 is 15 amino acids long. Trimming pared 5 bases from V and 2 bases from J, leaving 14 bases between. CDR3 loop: CATSGGGLDQETQYF. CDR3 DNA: TGTGCCACCAGTGGTGGGGGACTGGATCAAGAGACCCAGTACTTC.

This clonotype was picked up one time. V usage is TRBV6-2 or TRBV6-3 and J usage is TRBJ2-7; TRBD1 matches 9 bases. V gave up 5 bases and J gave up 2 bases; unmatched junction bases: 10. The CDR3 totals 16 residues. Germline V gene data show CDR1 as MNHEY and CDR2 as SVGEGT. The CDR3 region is CASSLLGQGIPYEQYV. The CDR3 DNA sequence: TGTGCCAGCAGTCTCTTGGGACAGGGAATTCCCTACGAGCAGTACGTC.

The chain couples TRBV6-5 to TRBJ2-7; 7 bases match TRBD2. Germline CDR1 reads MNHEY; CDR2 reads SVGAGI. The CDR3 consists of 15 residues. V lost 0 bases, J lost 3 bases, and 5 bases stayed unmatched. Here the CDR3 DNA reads TGTGCCAGCAGTTACTCTTCTAGCGGCAACTACGAGCAGTACTTC. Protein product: CASSYSSSGNYEQYF.

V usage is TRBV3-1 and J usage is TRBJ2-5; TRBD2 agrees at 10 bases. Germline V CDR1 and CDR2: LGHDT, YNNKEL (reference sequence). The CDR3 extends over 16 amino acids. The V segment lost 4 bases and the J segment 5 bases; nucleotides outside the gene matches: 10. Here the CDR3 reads CASSPGRLAGAETQYF. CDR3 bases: TGTGCCAGCAGCCCAGGGCGGCTAGCGGGGGCGGAGACCCAGTACTTC.

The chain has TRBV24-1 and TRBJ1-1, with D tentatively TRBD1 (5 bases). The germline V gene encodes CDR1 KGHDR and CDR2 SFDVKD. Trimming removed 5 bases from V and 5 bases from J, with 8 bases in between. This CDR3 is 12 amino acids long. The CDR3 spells CATSGGETEAFF. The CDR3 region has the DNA TGTGCCACCAGTGGAGGGGAAACTGAAGCTTTCTTT.

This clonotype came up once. The CDR3 is CASRAQTSGGETQYF. CDR3 DNA: TGTGCCAGCAGGGCTCAGACTAGCGGGGGTGAGACCCAGTACTTC. The chain recombines TRBV27 with TRBJ2-5; 12 bases agree with TRBD2. V trimming: 6 bases; J trimming: 5 bases; junction bases outside the gene matches: 7. Germline V gene sequence: CDR1 MNHEY, CDR2 SMNVEV (reference sequence). This CDR3 contains 15 residues.

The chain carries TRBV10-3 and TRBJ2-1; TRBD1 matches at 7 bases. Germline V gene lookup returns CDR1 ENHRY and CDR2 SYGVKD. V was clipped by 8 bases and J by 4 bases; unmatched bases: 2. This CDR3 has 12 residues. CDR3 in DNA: TGTGCCATCGGGACAGCTTACAATGAGCAGTTCTTC. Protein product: CAIGTAYNEQFF.

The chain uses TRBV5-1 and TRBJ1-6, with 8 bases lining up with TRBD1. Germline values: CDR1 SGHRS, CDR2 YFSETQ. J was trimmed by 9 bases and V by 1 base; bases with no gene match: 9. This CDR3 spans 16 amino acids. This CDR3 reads CASSLQLGTGSSPLHF. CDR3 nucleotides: TGCGCCAGCAGCTTGCAACTTGGGACAGGCAGTTCACCCCTCCACTTT.

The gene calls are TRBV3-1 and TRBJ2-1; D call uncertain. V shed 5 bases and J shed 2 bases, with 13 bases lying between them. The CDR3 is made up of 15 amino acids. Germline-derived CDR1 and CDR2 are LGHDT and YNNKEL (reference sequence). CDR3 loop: CASSSSRPTYNEQFF. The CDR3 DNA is TGTGCCAGCAGCTCCTCTCGGCCGACCTACAATGAGCAGTTCTTC.

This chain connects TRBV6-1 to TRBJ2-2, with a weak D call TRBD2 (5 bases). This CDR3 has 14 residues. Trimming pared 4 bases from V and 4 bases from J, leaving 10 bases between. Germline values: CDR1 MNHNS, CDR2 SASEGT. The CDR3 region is CASSAAAGTGELFF. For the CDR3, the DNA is TGTGCCAGCAGTGCAGCGGCGGGCACCGGGGAGCTGTTTTTT.